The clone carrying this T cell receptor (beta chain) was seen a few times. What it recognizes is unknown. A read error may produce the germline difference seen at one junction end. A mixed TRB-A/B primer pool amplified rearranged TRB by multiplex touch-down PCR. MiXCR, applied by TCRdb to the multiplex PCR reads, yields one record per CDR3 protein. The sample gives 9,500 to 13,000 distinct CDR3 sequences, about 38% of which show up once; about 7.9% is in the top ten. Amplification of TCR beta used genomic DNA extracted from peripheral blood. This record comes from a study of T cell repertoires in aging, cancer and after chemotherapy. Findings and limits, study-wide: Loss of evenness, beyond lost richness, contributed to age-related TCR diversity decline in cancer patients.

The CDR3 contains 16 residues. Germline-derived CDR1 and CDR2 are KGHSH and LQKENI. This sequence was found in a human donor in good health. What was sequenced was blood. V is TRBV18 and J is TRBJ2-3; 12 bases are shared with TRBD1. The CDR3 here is CASSASGTGGTDTQYF. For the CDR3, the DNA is TGTGCCAGCTCAGCCTCCGGGACAGGGGGCACGGATACGCAGTATTTT.